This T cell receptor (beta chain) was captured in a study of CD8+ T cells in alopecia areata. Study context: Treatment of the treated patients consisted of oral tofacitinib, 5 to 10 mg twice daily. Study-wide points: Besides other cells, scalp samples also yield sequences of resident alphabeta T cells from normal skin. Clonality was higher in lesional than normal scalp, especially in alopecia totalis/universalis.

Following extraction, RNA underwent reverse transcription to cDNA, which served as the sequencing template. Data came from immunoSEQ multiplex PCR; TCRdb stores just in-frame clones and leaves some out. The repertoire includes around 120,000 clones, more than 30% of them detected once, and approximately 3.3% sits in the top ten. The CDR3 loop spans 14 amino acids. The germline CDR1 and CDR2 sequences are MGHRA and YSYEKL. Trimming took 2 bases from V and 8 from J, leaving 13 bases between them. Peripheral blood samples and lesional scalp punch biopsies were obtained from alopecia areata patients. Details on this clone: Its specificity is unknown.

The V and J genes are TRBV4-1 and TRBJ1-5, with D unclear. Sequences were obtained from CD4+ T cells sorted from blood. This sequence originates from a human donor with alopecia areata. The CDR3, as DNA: TGCGCCAGCAGCCAATGGCAAGGGAGGGAGCCCCAGCATTTT. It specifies CASSQWQGREPQHF.